This TCR beta chain was sequenced during a study of T cells in Graves' hyperthyroidism and ophthalmopathy. General study points: Most clonotypes expanded in the thyroid (above 0.001) were also present in blood.

This clonotype has just a few counts. Its antigen is still unknown. What was amplified from RNA transcripts were TCR beta CDR3 regions. Carried out on the TCR CDR3, a first-round RT-PCR used the HTBI primer set. A single record per CDR3 protein comes from TCRdb applying MiXCR to the multiplex PCR reads. Among some 360,000 distinct CDR3 sequences listed, about 14% were seen once. Lactation, pregnancy, other autoimmune disease or uncontrolled infection excluded patients. Source material: blood. The source of this sequence is a woman aged 55-69 years with Graves' hyperthyroidism.

This chain's CDR3 is CASREDRHGELFF. The CDR3 DNA reads as TGTGCCAGCAGAGAAGACAGACACGGGGAGCTGTTTTTT. The V gene is TRBV25-1, the J gene TRBJ2-2, with a possible D match to TRBD1 (5 bases). The CDR3 runs 13 residues. The V gene lost 6 bases and the J gene lost 7 bases, with 12 bases spanning the gap. CDR1 and CDR2 from the germline V gene are MGHDK and SYGVNS.